The next 16 T cell receptor beta chains were all read from a single sample in a study of cytomegalovirus exposure and HLA in healthy donors. 13 Jbeta primers and 60 Vbeta primers were used for the PCR. Sequencing used immunoSEQ multiplex PCR; TCRdb keeps in-frame clones, though not all of them. The sample records about 160,000 clones, around four fifths being singletons. What was sequenced was PBMCs. The receptor source for this set is a girl aged 2 to 10 in good health and CMV-seropositive.

This sequence joins TRBV6-5 and TRBJ2-1; TRBD2 matches at 11 bases. Germline CDR1 reads MNHEY; CDR2 reads SVGAGI. V lost 5 bases to trimming and J lost 8 bases; unmatched junction nucleotides: 8. The CDR3 length is 15 residues. This CDR3 is CASSQTSGIAHEQFF. CDR3 DNA: TGTGCCAGCAGTCAGACTAGCGGGATCGCTCATGAGCAGTTCTTC.

The chain recombines TRBV7-8 with TRBJ1-2, with D perhaps matching TRBD1 (6 bases). The CDR3 is 14 amino acids. The V and J ends lost 1 base and 3 bases respectively, with 9 bases between them. The germline V gene encodes CDR1 SGHVS and CDR2 FQNEAQ. This CDR3 is CASSLGPGDYGYTF. The CDR3, as DNA: TGTGCCAGCAGCTTAGGTCCAGGGGACTATGGCTACACCTTC.

The chain links TRBV27 to TRBJ2-7; D possibly uses TRBD1 or TRBD2 (10 bases each). The CDR3 runs to 21 residues. Trimming pared 3 bases from V and 1 base from J, leaving 31 bases between. CDR1 and CDR2 from the germline V gene are MNHEY and SMNVEV (reference sequence). CDR3 region: CASSFLGQGRGASGSSYEQYF. The CDR3 nucleotides read TGTGCCAGCAGTTTTTTGGGACAGGGGAGGGGGGCTAGCGGGAGTTCCTACGAGCAGTACTTC.

The chain uses TRBV9 and TRBJ2-7; TRBD1 matches 9 bases. Germline CDR1 reads SGDLS; CDR2 reads YYNGEE. This CDR3 spans 15 amino acids. J gave up 4 bases and V 1 base, and 6 bases lay outside the gene matches. CDR3 in amino acids: CASSVSGQGLYEQYF. The CDR3 nucleotides are TGTGCCAGCAGCGTAAGCGGACAGGGGTTGTACGAGCAGTACTTC.

The chain links TRBV27 to TRBJ1-2, with 7 bases matching TRBD1. V dropped 4 bases and J dropped 8; count of bases not matched to a gene: 7. This CDR3 region has 13 residues. The germline V gene has CDR1 MNHEY and CDR2 SMNVEV (reference sequence). CDR3 region: CASSSPTGKGYTF. The CDR3 nucleotides read TGTGCCAGCAGTTCTCCGACAGGGAAGGGCTACACCTTC.

The sample holds a few counts of this clone. The chain is built from TRBV28 and TRBJ2-7; tentatively, D is TRBD2 (5 bases). CDR1 MDHEN and CDR2 SYDVKM come from the germline V gene. The CDR3 is made up of 15 amino acids. The V gene lost 2 bases and the J gene lost 0 bases, with 11 bases spanning the gap. The DNA for the CDR3 is TGTGCCAGCAGTTTACGGGGAATCACCTCCTACGAGCAGTACTTC. It is translated as CASSLRGITSYEQYF.

The V and J genes are TRBV6-1 and TRBJ2-7, with D perhaps matching TRBD2 (5 bases). Per germline, CDR1 MNHNS and CDR2 SASEGT. CDR3 length: 13 residues. V was clipped by 5 bases and J by 3 bases, with 11 bases between them. CDR3 protein: CASSRTWLYEQYF. The CDR3 nucleotides are TGTGCCAGCAGTCGGACTTGGCTCTACGAGCAGTACTTC.

The rearrangement uses TRBV4-1 and TRBJ2-1; D is perhaps TRBD2 (6 bases). Germline assignment: CDR1 MGHRA and CDR2 YSYEKL. V lost 4 bases to trimming and J lost 3 bases, with 22 bases between them. This CDR3 is built from 18 residues. CDR3: CASSPPFRGGLNYNEQFF. CDR3 coding DNA: TGCGCCAGCAGCCCCCCCTTTAGAGGAGGGCTGAACTACAATGAGCAGTTCTTC.

The rearrangement links TRBV28 to TRBJ2-7, with 8 bases fitting TRBD2. Germline CDR1 and CDR2: MDHEN and SYDVKM. The CDR3 consists of 13 residues. Trimming removed 8 bases from V and 0 bases from J; junction bases left unmatched: 3. This CDR3 is CASERENSYEQYF. CDR3 sequence (DNA): TGTGCCAGCGAGCGGGAGAACTCCTACGAGCAGTACTTC.

This sequence joins TRBV15 and TRBJ1-1; TRBD1 matches at 7 bases. The CDR3 runs to 19 residues. Germline trimming cut 0 bases from V and 2 bases from J; bases unmatched to any gene: 15. The V gene's germline CDR1 is LNHNV and CDR2 YYDKDF (reference sequence). CDR3 sequence: CATSRDPRQGVDTNTEAFF. Here the CDR3 DNA reads TGTGCCACCAGCAGAGATCCCAGGCAGGGGGTGGATACAAACACTGAAGCTTTCTTT.

This chain uses TRBV30 with TRBJ1-1; a weak D match, TRBD1 (5 bases). CDR3 size: 13 residues. Trimming cost V 4 bases and J 4 bases, with 13 bases left between them. CDR1 and CDR2 (germline): GTSNPN, SVGIG (reference sequence). The CDR3 spells CAWTSGVGTEAFF. The CDR3 DNA reads TGTGCCTGGACCTCGGGGGTTGGCACTGAAGCTTTCTTT.

The V and J genes are TRBV5-5 and TRBJ2-7; 11 bases map to TRBD1. Germline CDR1 SGHKS, CDR2 YYEKEE (reference sequence). This CDR3 has 16 residues. With 4 bases clipped from V and 4 bases from J, the junction kept 10 bases outside the gene matches. Here the CDR3 DNA reads TGTGCCAGCAGCCTGACCCGGGACAGGGGGTCATACGAGCAGTACTTC. Its protein is CASSLTRDRGSYEQYF. The full variable domain, in which reference TRBV5-5 and TRBJ2-7 provide the parts outside the CDR3, is DAGVTQSPTHLIKTRGQQVTLRCSPISGHKSVSWYQQVLGQGPQFIFQYYEKEERGRGNFPDRFSARQFPNYSSELNVNALLLGDSALYLCASSLTRDRGSYEQYFGPGTRLTVT.

The sample holds a few counts of this clone. The CDR3 protein is CASSIRTSGRSRQFF. DNA of the CDR3: TGTGCCAGCAGCATTCGGACTAGCGGGAGAAGTCGGCAGTTCTTC. This rearrangement joins TRBV5-6 to TRBJ2-1; 13 nucleotides line up with TRBD2. Losses at the gene ends were 4 bases for V and 12 bases for J; bases not matched to a gene: 10. Germline V gives CDR1 SGHDT, CDR2 YYEEEE. The CDR3 totals 15 residues.

The rearrangement uses TRBV10-3 and TRBJ2-3, with 9 positions matching TRBD2. The CDR3 sequence is 17 residues long. Germline V gene lookup returns CDR1 ENHRY and CDR2 SYGVKD. V gave up 6 bases and J gave up 3 bases; unmatched junction bases: 13. The CDR3 sequence: CAIREGSGSHGTDTQYF. CDR3 coding DNA: TGTGCCATCAGAGAGGGTAGCGGGAGTCATGGGACAGATACGCAGTATTTT.

V gene TRBV15 combines with J gene TRBJ1-3; D is uncertain. The CDR3 is 15 residues long. Trimming took off 0 bases at V and 0 bases at J, with 6 bases between the two ends. Germline V lookup: CDR1 LNHNV, CDR2 YYDKDF (reference sequence). The CDR3 loop reads CATSRDSRSGNTIYF. The CDR3 DNA is TGTGCCACCAGCAGAGACAGTCGCTCTGGAAACACCATATATTTT.

The rearrangement joins TRBV5-1 to TRBJ2-1; 9 bases match TRBD2. The CDR3 covers 15 residues. After removal of 2 bases from V and 2 bases from J, the junction contained 2 bases not matched to a gene. The germline V gene encodes CDR1 SGHRS and CDR2 YFSETQ. The CDR3 sequence: CASSLAGGAYNEQFF. The CDR3 coding sequence is TGCGCCAGCAGCTTAGCGGGAGGAGCCTACAATGAGCAGTTCTTC.